The rows below give T cell receptor beta chains drawn from one sample of a study of CD8 T cells in ankylosing spondylitis. TCRdb redid the calling of the 5' RACE reads with MiXCR, one entry per CDR3 protein. The sample lists around 480,000 distinct CDR3 sequences, 15% to 20% occurring once. Sequences were obtained from blood, either unsorted or a sorted T cell fraction (not recorded which). The receptors were gathered from a male donor with ankylosing spondylitis. The conserved cysteine and the conserved F or W are not part of the CDR3 here. The order of the fields is V gene, J gene, clone size, CDR3 protein. Some rows mark clone size as missing; the rest say once, few, many or name a class of expanded clone.

TRBV20-1,TRBJ1-5,-,SARGRQSPVNNQPQH
TRBV6-1,TRBJ1-1,-,ASSRGQGVIIEAF
TRBV29-1,TRBJ2-1,few,SVERQGINEQF
TRBV18,TRBJ1-5,-,ASSPADRPANQPQH
TRBV6-5,TRBJ2-2,few,ASSYPGTSNTGELF
TRBV9,TRBJ1-6,-,ASSGTGTWHSPLH
TRBV3-1,TRBJ2-6,few,ASSWGTGLSSGANVLT
TRBV11-2,TRBJ2-7,few,ASSLLLAGTYEQY
TRBV29-1,TRBJ2-5,many,SVGQGGMETQY
TRBV2,TRBJ2-7,few,ASSERPYEQY
TRBV4-3,TRBJ2-1,many,ASSQDRTPRGEQF
TRBV5-1,TRBJ2-2,few,ASSGTYTGELF
TRBV2,TRBJ2-7,-,ASTIDSYEQY
TRBV4-1,TRBJ1-3,-,ASSQQELGNTIY
TRBV12-3/TRBV12-4,TRBJ2-7,-,ASSLLVSGEQY
TRBV11-2,TRBJ1-2,few,ASSTRTARGYT
TRBV20-1,TRBJ2-1,-,SASEGGYNEQF
TRBV11-2,TRBJ1-1,many,ASSLVREKAF
TRBV2,TRBJ1-5,-,ASSSRQHQPQH
TRBV20-1,TRBJ2-5,few,SALTGTTQTQY
TRBV7-3,TRBJ2-2,many,ASMENTGELF
TRBV7-8,TRBJ2-2,few,ASSNRWANTGELF
TRBV29-1,TRBJ1-2,-,SGTRDQGMGGYT
TRBV7-2,TRBJ2-7,few,ASSPETGYEQY
TRBV4-3,TRBJ2-7,few,ASSQVDRGPYEQY
TRBV30,TRBJ1-1,-,AWNNGWAAADTEAF
TRBV6-2/TRBV6-3,TRBJ2-1,many,ASSGAWGKSDNEQF